Below, one T cell receptor beta chain is given with its context. The source of the sample is a study of blood T cell repertoires in COVID-19. Study in general: The United States, Italy and Spain were the sources of the acute and convalescent COVID-19 samples. The cDNA or gDNA used as material had been derived from T cells, B-cell-depleted T cells, or PBMCs.

Original processing notes: The authors estimated nucleated cell counts from reference gene primer amplification. Repertoires were generated with immunoSEQ multiplex PCR, while TCRdb's copy carries only in-frame clones and drops some. V and J calls and clone size are copied from that table; D and trimming were computed from the DNA. Of roughly 60,000 clones listed, 88% were seen once; the top ten hold almost 4%. Germline lookup yields CDR1 LNHNV and CDR2 YYDKDF (reference sequence). This CDR3 is 13 amino acids long. J gave up 7 bases and V 8 bases, and 6 bases lay outside the gene matches. This clonotype was obtained from a human donor in a cohort sampled during active COVID-19. The sample was peripheral blood. The chain combines TRBV15 with TRBJ2-7; the match to TRBD1 covers 12 bases. The chain's CDR3 is CATGRDRGREQYF. In DNA, the CDR3 is TGTGCCACCGGACGGGACAGGGGGCGAGAGCAGTACTTC. Full variable domain (outside the CDR3, taken from reference TRBV15 and TRBJ2-7): DAMVIQNPRYQVTQFGKPVTLSCSQTLNHNVMYWYQQKSSQAPKLLFHYYDKDFNNEADTPDNFQSRRPNTSFCFLDIRSPGLGDTAMYLCATGRDRGREQYFGPGTRLTVT.